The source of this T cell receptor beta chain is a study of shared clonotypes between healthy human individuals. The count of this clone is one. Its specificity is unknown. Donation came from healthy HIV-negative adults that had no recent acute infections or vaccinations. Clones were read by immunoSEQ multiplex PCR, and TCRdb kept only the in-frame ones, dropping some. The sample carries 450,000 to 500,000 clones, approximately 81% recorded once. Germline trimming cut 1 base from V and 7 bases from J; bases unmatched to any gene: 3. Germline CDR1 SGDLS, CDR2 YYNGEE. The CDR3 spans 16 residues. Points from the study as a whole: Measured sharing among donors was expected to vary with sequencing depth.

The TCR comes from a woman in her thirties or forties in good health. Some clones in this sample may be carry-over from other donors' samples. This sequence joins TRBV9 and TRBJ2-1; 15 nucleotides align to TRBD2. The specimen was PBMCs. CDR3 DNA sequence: TGTGCCAGCAGCGTAAGGACTAGCGGGAGGGCTAATGAGCAGTTCTTC. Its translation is CASSVRTSGRANEQFF.